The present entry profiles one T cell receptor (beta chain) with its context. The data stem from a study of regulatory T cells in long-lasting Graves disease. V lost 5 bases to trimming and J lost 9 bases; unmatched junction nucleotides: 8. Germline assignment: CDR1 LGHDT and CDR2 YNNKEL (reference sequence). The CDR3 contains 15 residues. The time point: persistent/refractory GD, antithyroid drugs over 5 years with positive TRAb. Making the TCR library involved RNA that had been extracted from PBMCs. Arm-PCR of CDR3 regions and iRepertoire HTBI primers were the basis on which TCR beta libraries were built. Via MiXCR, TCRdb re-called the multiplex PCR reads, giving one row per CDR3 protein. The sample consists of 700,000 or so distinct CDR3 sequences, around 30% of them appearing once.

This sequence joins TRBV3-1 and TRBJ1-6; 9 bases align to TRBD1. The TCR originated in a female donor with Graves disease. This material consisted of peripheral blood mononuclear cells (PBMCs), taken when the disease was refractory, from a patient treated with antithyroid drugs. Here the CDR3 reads CASSSEGQGGSPLHF. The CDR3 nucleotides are TGTGCCAGCAGCTCAGAGGGACAGGGAGGTTCACCCCTCCACTTT. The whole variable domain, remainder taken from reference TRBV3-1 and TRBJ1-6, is DTAVSQTPKYLVTQMGNDKSIKCEQNLGHDTMYWYKQDSKKFLKIMFSYNNKELIINETVPNRFSPKSPDKAHLNLHINSLELGDSAVYFCASSSEGQGGSPLHFGNGTRLTVT.